The source of this TCR beta chain is a study of blood T cells in healthy people across ages. The sample providers were healthy Caucasian people from Russia, aged roughly 6 to 90. This clonotype was counted between two and nine times. It was with a sample-barcoded 5' primer and a J-beta primer mix that a second PCR of roughly 6 to 12 cycles was run. Each CDR3 protein is one row after TCRdb ran MiXCR on the 5' RACE reads. The table has about 400,000 distinct CDR3 sequences, roughly half seen once. The receptor comes from a man between 60 and 70 years old in good health. The source material was blood.

The CDR3 region is CSARAVAGYEQFF. The CDR3 coding sequence is TGCAGTGCTAGAGCGGTGGCGGGATACGAGCAGTTCTTC. The chain is built from TRBV20-1 and TRBJ2-1, with TRBD2 as a possible D gene (6 bases). Trimming pared 1 base from V and 10 bases from J, leaving 14 bases between. Germline values: CDR1 DFQATT, CDR2 SNEGSKA (reference sequence). The CDR3 is 13 residues long.